Presented here are 31 T cell receptor beta chains from one specimen sequenced in a study of cytomegalovirus exposure and HLA in healthy donors. Researchers ran the PCR with 60 Vbeta and 13 Jbeta primers. Only in-frame clones appear in the TCRdb table, and some are missing; sequencing was by immunoSEQ multiplex PCR. In the table there are 95,000 to 130,000 clones, 65% of which are singletons. Sequencing used PBMCs. The receptors stem from a woman aged 40-49 years in good health and CMV-seropositive.

This clone appeared a single time. V and J are TRBV6-5 and TRBJ2-3, with D hard to call. This CDR3 is built from 14 residues. Germline loops: CDR1 MNHEY, CDR2 SVGAGI. V shed 1 base and J shed 3 bases, with 8 bases lying between them. CDR3 residues: CASSYYRETDTQYF. CDR3 nucleotide sequence: TGTGCCAGCAGTTACTACAGAGAGACAGATACGCAGTATTTT.

The chain combines TRBV2 with TRBJ2-3, with a tentative D call TRBD2 (6 bases). V was trimmed by 3 bases and J by 2 bases, leaving 15 bases between them. From germline, CDR1 is SNHLY and CDR2 FYNNEI. The CDR3 length is 16 residues. The CDR3 DNA reads TGTGCCAGCAGTGACTACGGGGGAAGGTCCACAGATACGCAGTATTTT. Protein: CASSDYGGRSTDTQYF.

There are a few counts of this clone. The chain uses TRBV19 and TRBJ1-1; D remains ambiguous. This CDR3 spans 13 amino acids. V shed 5 bases and J shed 0 bases, with 7 bases lying between them. Germline CDR1 LNHDA, CDR2 SQIVND (reference sequence). The CDR3 coding sequence is TGTGCCAGTAGTGGGCGGGTGAACACTGAAGCTTTCTTT. This sequence encodes CASSGRVNTEAFF.

The chain joins TRBV7-2 to TRBJ2-2; D is ambiguous. V dropped 2 bases and J dropped 4 bases, with 11 bases sitting between them. CDR1 is SGHTA, CDR2 FQGNSA, per germline. CDR3 length: 15 amino acids. The CDR3 DNA is TGTGCCAGCAGCTTACTTGGCTCCTTCACCGGGGAGCTGTTTTTT. This translates into CASSLLGSFTGELFF.

The genes are TRBV2 and TRBJ2-3; D is undetermined. CDR1 SNHLY and CDR2 FYNNEI come from the germline V gene. The CDR3 totals 14 residues. The germline V and J ends were trimmed by 4 bases and 0 bases, with 8 bases remaining between them. The DNA of the CDR3 is TGTGCCAGCAGTGGACCAGGTAGCACAGATACGCAGTATTTT. Protein sequence: CASSGPGSTDTQYF.

The J gene is TRBJ1-5, the V gene TRBV30; possibly TRBD1 for D (5 bases). V lost 2 bases, J lost 0 bases, and 8 bases lay in between. CDR3 size: 14 residues. The germline CDR1 and CDR2 sequences are GTSNPN and SVGIG (reference sequence). The CDR3 DNA follows: TGTGCCTGGAGTTCGACAGTTAGCAATCAGCCCCAGCATTTT. Translated: CAWSSTVSNQPQHF.

The chain recombines TRBV6-5 with TRBJ2-2, with D tentatively TRBD2 (6 bases). The CDR3 loop spans 15 amino acids. Per germline, CDR1 MNHEY and CDR2 SVGAGI. V was cut by 6 bases and J by 7 bases, with 18 bases left in between. The CDR3 DNA reads TGTGCCAGCAGCCCCGGGGGTAGCGCCGACGGGGAGCTGTTTTTT. As protein: CASSPGGSADGELFF.

This clone was seen a single time. The germline gene is not matched at one end of the junction; a read error may be the cause. This CDR3 is also generated by other DNA sequences in the sample. The V gene is TRBV28, the J gene TRBJ1-4; D unclear. The CDR3 is 13 amino acids. Germline values: CDR1 MDHEN, CDR2 SYDVKM. The CDR3 DNA follows: TGTGCTAGCAGATATACAACTAATGAAAAACTGTTTTTT. Translating it yields CASRYTTNEKLFF.

This clone was found a few times. The chain combines TRBV7-2 with TRBJ2-1, with TRBD1 identical over 8 bases. The V gene end was trimmed by 4 bases and the J gene end by 10 bases; junction bases not matched to a gene: 12. This CDR3 spans 15 amino acids. Per the germline V gene, CDR1 is SGHTA and CDR2 is FQGNSA. The CDR3 DNA follows: TGTGCCAGCAGCTCCGGGATGACAGGGGTCGGGGAGCAGTTCTTC. This sequence encodes CASSSGMTGVGEQFF.

This clone was detected only a few times. V gene TRBV6-5 combines with J gene TRBJ1-1; perhaps TRBD1 as D (6 bases). Trimming left V 7 bases short and J 4 bases short, with 13 bases between. Germline assignment: CDR1 MNHEY and CDR2 SVGAGI. The CDR3 has 13 amino acids. The CDR3 DNA reads TGTGCCAGCACCCTAGGGGGATCCACTGAAGCTTTCTTT. Its protein product is CASTLGGSTEAFF.

The rearrangement uses TRBV27 and TRBJ2-2; 7 bases line up with TRBD1. The CDR3 spans 15 residues. V trimming: 6 bases; J trimming: 2 bases; junction bases outside the gene matches: 6. Germline assignment: CDR1 MNHEY and CDR2 SMNVEV (reference sequence). CDR3 protein: CASRFTGVNTGELFF. CDR3 sequence (DNA): TGTGCCAGCAGATTTACAGGGGTCAACACCGGGGAGCTGTTTTTT.

To note about this clone: Other DNA sequences of this sample code for an identical CDR3. The chain is built from TRBV27 and TRBJ2-2; a possible D gene is TRBD1 (6 bases). Germline lookup yields CDR1 MNHEY and CDR2 SMNVEV (reference sequence). The V gene lost 6 bases and the J gene lost 1 base, with 12 bases spanning the gap. This CDR3 region has 15 residues. The CDR3 region is CASSLTGGNTGELFF. The CDR3 DNA is TGTGCCAGCAGCCTGACAGGTGGGAACACCGGGGAGCTGTTTTTT.

This clone was recorded a few times. V and J are TRBV10-1 and TRBJ1-1, with TRBD1 identical over 7 bases. Germline V gene sequence: CDR1 WNHNN, CDR2 SYGVQD (reference sequence). The CDR3 is made up of 17 amino acids. With 7 bases clipped from V and 0 bases from J, the junction kept 14 bases outside the gene matches. The CDR3 here is CASTYRDSRYLNTEAFF. Written as DNA, the CDR3 is TGCGCCAGCACCTACCGGGACAGCAGATACTTGAACACTGAAGCTTTCTTT.

This clone was observed a handful of times. This rearrangement joins TRBV5-4 to TRBJ1-1; D is undetermined. CDR3 length: 12 amino acids. With 6 bases removed from V and 1 base from J, the gap between germline ends came to 7 bases. Germline CDR1 SGHNT, CDR2 YYREEE (reference sequence). The CDR3 DNA reads as TGTGCCAGCACCTCCGGGAACACTGAAGCTTTCTTT. Translating gives CASTSGNTEAFF.

The V call is TRBV11-3, the J call TRBJ2-4; TRBD1 matches at 10 bases. Trimming at V came to 5 bases and at J to 8 bases, leaving 6 bases not matched to a gene. CDR1 and CDR2 from the germline V gene are SGHNT and YENEEA. CDR3 length: 14 amino acids. The CDR3: CASSPRQGADIQYF. In DNA form, the CDR3 reads TGTGCCAGCAGCCCCAGACAGGGGGCTGACATTCAGTACTTC.

V is TRBV5-4 and J is TRBJ1-2; possible D gene TRBD1, 6 bases. Trimming took off 4 bases at V and 2 bases at J, with 9 bases between the two ends. CDR1 and CDR2 (germline): SGHNT, YYREEE (reference sequence). This CDR3 contains 13 residues. The CDR3 coding sequence is TGTGCCAGCAGCACCGGACAGAACTATGGCTACACCTTC. This codes for CASSTGQNYGYTF. Together with reference TRBV5-4 and TRBJ1-2, the CDR3 gives the full variable domain: ETGVTQSPTHLIKTRGQQVTLRCSSQSGHNTVSWYQQALGQGPQFIFQYYREEENGRGNFPPRFSGLQFPNYSSELNVNALELDDSALYLCASSTGQNYGYTFGSGTRLTVV.

This clone was counted only a few times. CDR3 residues: CASRPGTGSYEQYF. CDR3 in DNA: TGTGCCAGCAGGCCCGGGACAGGGTCCTACGAGCAGTACTTC. V gene TRBV2 combines with J gene TRBJ2-5; 9 nucleotides align to TRBD1. The closer fit of TRBJ2-7 to the DNA end suggests the J call may be wrong. CDR1 is SNHLY and CDR2 is FYNNEI in the germline V gene. The CDR3 length is 14 residues.

J is TRBJ2-7 and V is TRBV5-1, with D maybe TRBD1 (6 bases). The germline CDR1 and CDR2 sequences are SGHRS and YFSETQ. Trimming cost V 5 bases and J 4 bases, with 16 bases left between them. This CDR3 comprises 14 residues. In nucleotides, the CDR3 is TGCGCCAGCAGAACAACCGGGACAACTTACGAGCAGTACTTC. Its protein is CASRTTGTTYEQYF. The variable domain in full, completed from reference TRBV5-1 and TRBJ2-7, reads KAGVTQTPRYLIKTRGQQVTLSCSPISGHRSVSWYQQTPGQGLQFLFEYFSETQRNKGNFPGRFSGRQFSNSRSEMNVSTLELGDSALYLCASRTTGTTYEQYFGPGTRLTVT.

The CDR3 is CATSRDRGLGYGYTF. The DNA of the CDR3 is TGTGCCACCAGCAGAGACAGGGGACTAGGCTATGGCTACACCTTC. The chain combines TRBV15 with TRBJ1-2; D is possibly TRBD1 (6 bases). The V and J ends lost 0 bases and 4 bases respectively, with 12 bases between them. The CDR3 sequence is 15 residues long. Germline V gene sequence: CDR1 LNHNV, CDR2 YYDKDF (reference sequence).

The chain uses TRBV9 and TRBJ2-7; D perhaps matches TRBD2 (6 bases). The germline gives CDR1 SGDLS, CDR2 YYNGEE. The CDR3 is 16 amino acids. V lost 3 bases to trimming and J lost 1 base, with 17 bases between them. This CDR3 reads CASSAGTALASYEQYF. The CDR3 DNA follows: TGTGCCAGCAGCGCCGGGACGGCACTAGCATCCTACGAGCAGTACTTC.

The rearrangement links TRBV6-1 to TRBJ1-2; 12 bases agree with TRBD1. The CDR3 is made up of 14 amino acids. V was pared by 6 bases and J by 13 bases, with 12 bases of the junction left unmatched. Germline-derived CDR1 and CDR2 are MNHNS and SASEGT. CDR3 loop: CASSQAGTGGPPTF. The CDR3 bases are TGTGCCAGCAGCCAAGCGGGGACAGGGGGCCCTCCCACCTTC.

The CDR3 region has the DNA TGTGCCAGCAGTGAGGGAGGGTACAGAGAAAAACTGTTTTTT. This sequence encodes CASSEGGYREKLFF. This sequence joins TRBV25-1 and TRBJ1-4, with D hard to call. The CDR3 runs 14 residues. Between the trimmed V and J ends, which lost 3 bases and 8 bases, there was a span of 13 bases. From germline, CDR1 is MGHDK and CDR2 SYGVNS.

The CDR3 sequence is CASSSDSTSTYEQYF. CDR3 sequence (DNA): TGCGCCAGCAGCTCGGACAGCACTTCGACCTACGAGCAGTACTTC. The J gene is TRBJ2-7, the V gene TRBV5-1, with D possibly being TRBD1 (6 bases). The V end lost 3 bases, the J end lost 2 bases, and 15 bases lay between the germline ends. The CDR3 contains 15 residues. From germline, CDR1 is SGHRS and CDR2 YFSETQ.

The chain links TRBV9 to TRBJ1-1, with TRBD1 as a possible D gene (6 bases). The CDR3 length is 15 residues. Trimming took 2 bases from V and 5 from J, leaving 16 bases between them. Germline assignment: CDR1 SGDLS and CDR2 YYNGEE. The CDR3 spells CASSVRQDSGTEAFF. The CDR3 nucleotides read TGTGCCAGCAGCGTTAGACAGGACTCGGGGACTGAAGCTTTCTTT.

The chain carries TRBV6-5 and TRBJ1-2; the D gene is possibly TRBD1 (6 bases). Per the germline V gene, CDR1 is MNHEY and CDR2 is SVGAGI. The CDR3 has 14 residues. Trimming took 2 bases from V and 7 from J, leaving 14 bases between them. The CDR3 spells CASSYQTGQFGYTF. DNA for the CDR3: TGTGCCAGCAGTTACCAGACAGGCCAATTTGGCTACACCTTC.

V usage is TRBV7-9 and J usage is TRBJ2-7; 10 bases match TRBD1. J lost 4 bases, V lost 1 base, and 4 bases had no gene match. The CDR3 contains 15 residues. Germline-derived CDR1 and CDR2 are SEHNR and FQNEAQ (reference sequence). Written as DNA, the CDR3 is TGTGCCAGCAGCTTAGGGACAGGGGGGATGTACGAGCAGTACTTC. Residues: CASSLGTGGMYEQYF.

This clone was counted once. The chain joins TRBV7-9 to TRBJ2-7, with 12 bases matching TRBD2. V was pared by 1 base and J by 1 base, with 8 bases of the junction left unmatched. CDR1 and CDR2 (germline): SEHNR, FQNEAQ (reference sequence). CDR3 length: 18 residues. The CDR3 reads CASSLGLAGGPSSYEQYF. The CDR3 DNA reads as TGTGCCAGCAGCTTAGGGCTAGCGGGAGGGCCATCTTCCTACGAGCAGTACTTC.

The rearrangement uses TRBV7-2 and TRBJ1-3, with TRBD1 as a possible D gene (5 bases). This CDR3 is built from 14 residues. V lost 1 base to trimming and J lost 3 bases, with 7 bases between them. CDR1 is SGHTA, CDR2 FQGNSA, per germline. The CDR3 nucleotides read TGTGCCAGCAGCTTAGGACAGTTTGGAAACACCATATATTTT. The encoded protein is CASSLGQFGNTIYF.

This clone came up a few times. CDR3 coding DNA: TGTGCCAGCAGCTTAGCGTCGGCAGGGGTATTTGGAAACACCATATATTTT. Its translation: CASSLASAGVFGNTIYF. V is TRBV7-9 and J is TRBJ1-3; weak D call: TRBD1 (6 bases). The V gene lost 0 bases and the J gene lost 3 bases, with 15 bases spanning the gap. Germline CDR1 is SEHNR and CDR2 is FQNEAQ (reference sequence). The CDR3 loop spans 17 amino acids. Based on the CDR3 plus reference TRBV7-9 and TRBJ1-3, the full variable domain is DTGVSQNPRHKITKRGQNVTFRCDPISEHNRLYWYRQTLGQGPEFLTYFQNEAQLEKSRLLSDRFSAERPKGSFSTLEIQRTEQGDSAMYLCASSLASAGVFGNTIYFGEGSWLTVV.

CDR3 sequence: CASSSPAGGNGYTF. The CDR3 nucleotides read TGTGCCAGCAGTTCTCCCGCAGGTGGTAATGGCTACACCTTC. The V gene is TRBV27, the J gene TRBJ1-2; D not certain. The germline V gene has CDR1 MNHEY and CDR2 SMNVEV (reference sequence). Trimming took off 4 bases at V and 6 bases at J, with 15 bases between the two ends. The length of the CDR3 is 14 residues.

The V call is TRBV18, the J call TRBJ2-7; 7 nucleotides align to TRBD2. Germline values: CDR1 KGHSH, CDR2 LQKENI. This CDR3 is built from 18 residues. Trimming at V came to 0 bases and at J to 2 bases, leaving 13 bases not matched to a gene. Written as DNA, the CDR3 is TGTGCCAGCTCACCACCCGACCTGTCCGGACTAGAGACCTACGAGCAGTACTTC. Its translation is CASSPPDLSGLETYEQYF. Based on the CDR3 plus reference TRBV18 and TRBJ2-7, the full variable domain is NAGVMQNPRHLVRRRGQEARLRCSPMKGHSHVYWYRQLPEEGLKFMVYLQKENIIDESGMPKERFSAEFPKEGPSILRIQQVVRGDSAAYFCASSPPDLSGLETYEQYFGPGTRLTVT.